Sequencing of this T cell receptor beta chain was carried out in a study of shared clonotypes between healthy human individuals. Study-level results: Naive subsets generally exceeded memory subsets in estimated richness.

About this clone: Its antigen remains unknown.

The assay was run at deep level. Every subset had its genomic DNA shared out evenly among several immunoSEQ plates. TCRdb keeps only in-frame clones here, not all; method: immunoSEQ multiplex PCR. The sample has approximately 740,000 clones, 80% to 95% seen once. Trimming took 0 bases from V and 0 from J; bases not matched to a gene: 7. Germline V lookup: CDR1 LNHDA, CDR2 SQIVND (reference sequence). This CDR3 contains 18 residues. Naive CD8 cells comprised CD45RO-negative, CCR7-positively selected cells, excluding terminally differentiated effector memory CD45RA+ cells. This receptor was identified in a man aged 30 to 45 in good health. The chain uses TRBV19 and TRBJ2-1; 8 positions match TRBD2. Sequencing was performed on naive CD8+ T cells sorted from blood. DNA for the CDR3: TGTGCCAGTAGTATAGATCCCCAGCGGGGGTACTCCTACAATGAGCAGTTCTTC. This gives the protein CASSIDPQRGYSYNEQFF.